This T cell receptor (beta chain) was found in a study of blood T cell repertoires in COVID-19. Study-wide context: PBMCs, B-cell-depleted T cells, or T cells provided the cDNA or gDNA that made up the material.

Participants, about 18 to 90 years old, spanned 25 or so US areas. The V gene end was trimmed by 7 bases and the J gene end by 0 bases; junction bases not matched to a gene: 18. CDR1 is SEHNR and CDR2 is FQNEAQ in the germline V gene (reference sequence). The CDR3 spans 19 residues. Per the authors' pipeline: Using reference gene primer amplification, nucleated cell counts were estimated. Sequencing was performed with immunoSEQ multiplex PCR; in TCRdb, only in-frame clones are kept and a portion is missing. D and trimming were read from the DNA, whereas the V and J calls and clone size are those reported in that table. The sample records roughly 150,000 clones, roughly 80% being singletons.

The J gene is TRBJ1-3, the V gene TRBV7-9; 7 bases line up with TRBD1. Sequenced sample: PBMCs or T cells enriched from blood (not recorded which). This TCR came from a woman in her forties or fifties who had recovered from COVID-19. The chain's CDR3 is CASKRANDRAPLSGNTIYF. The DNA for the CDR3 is TGTGCCAGCAAAAGAGCCAATGACAGGGCCCCGCTCTCTGGAAACACCATATATTTT.